The clone carrying this TCR beta chain appeared many times. The TCR beta CDR3 regions underwent amplification using RNA transcripts as the source. HTBI primers were used for first-round RT-PCR of the TCR CDR3. MiXCR, applied by TCRdb to the multiplex PCR reads, yields one record per CDR3 protein. The table has a few hundred thousand distinct CDR3 sequences, 15% to 18% seen once. The data were obtained in a study of T cells in Graves' hyperthyroidism and ophthalmopathy. CDR3 length: 15 amino acids. The V gene end was trimmed by 2 bases and the J gene end by 1 base; junction bases not matched to a gene: 6. Germline V gives CDR1 DFQATT, CDR2 SNEGSKA (reference sequence).

The sequenced sample consisted of blood. The chain is built from TRBV20-1 and TRBJ2-7; 9 positions agree with TRBD1. The receptor's source is a woman aged 25 to 39 with Graves' hyperthyroidism. The CDR3 nucleotides are TGCAGTGCTAGACAACCGGGACAGGGATCCTACGAGCAGTACTTC. It specifies CSARQPGQGSYEQYF.